The TCR beta chain under discussion was sequenced for a study of T cell responses to AZD1222 COVID-19 vaccine. Study-wide results and limits: It should be noted that donors were predominantly white British and more often female, and clonal diversity was possibly underestimated.

About this clone itself: Antigen specificity is unknown.

V lost 4 bases and J 3 bases, leaving 9 bases between the germline ends. In germline, CDR1 is SGHTA, CDR2 FQGNSA. The CDR3 contains 13 residues. This table comes from immunoSEQ multiplex PCR, and its TCRdb copy is limited to in-frame clones, with some not included. The data hold about 130,000 clones, with around 86% observed a single time. The chain carries TRBV7-2 and TRBJ1-2, with D possibly being TRBD1 (5 bases). This specimen consisted of peripheral blood, obtained on day 0 of AZD1222 vaccination. This clonotype was sampled from an adult in good health. CDR3 protein: CASSSGSHYGYTF. CDR3 in DNA: TGTGCCAGCAGCTCAGGGTCGCACTATGGCTACACCTTC.